This TCR beta chain is drawn from a study of T cell responses to AZD1222 COVID-19 vaccine. Whole-study results and caveats: There were mostly white British donors and more females than males, and clonal diversity was possibly underestimated.

Notes on this clone: No antigen is known for it.

Sequencing used immunoSEQ multiplex PCR; TCRdb keeps in-frame clones, though not all of them. The data contain 75,000 to 85,000 clones, about nine tenths of them singletons. Sequencing was performed on peripheral blood, taken on day 0 of AZD1222 vaccination. This clonotype originated in an adult in good health.

The CDR3 region has the DNA TGTGCCAGCAGCCGGACGAGGGGAGAGCCCCAGCATTTT. Amino acid sequence: CASSRTRGEPQHF. The chain is built from TRBV7-3 and TRBJ1-5, with D possibly TRBD1 on 5 matching bases. CDR3 length: 13 amino acids. The germline V gene encodes CDR1 SGHTA and CDR2 FQGTGA. Trimming shortened V by 5 bases and J by 8 bases, and 13 bases separated the two germline ends.